This T cell receptor beta chain was retrieved from a study of T cells in tumors after PD-1 blockade. The CDR3 consists of 14 residues. Trimming took 2 bases from V and 3 from J; bases not matched to a gene: 4. Germline values: CDR1 SGDLS, CDR2 YYNGEE. Data came from immunoSEQ multiplex PCR; TCRdb stores just in-frame clones and leaves some out. The repertoire holds fewer than 40,000 clones, with 73% as singletons. This clone was recorded many times. The chain employs TRBV9 and TRBJ2-7, with TRBD1 matching 8 bases. This receptor was taken from a human donor with basal cell carcinoma. Material: PBMCs, obtained after anti-PD-1 treatment. CDR3 amino acids: CASSVGDRSYEQYF. In DNA form, the CDR3 reads TGTGCCAGCAGCGTTGGGGACAGGAGCTACGAGCAGTACTTC.